The 17 T cell receptor beta chains given below trace back to one sample, sequenced in a study of CD8 T cells in Susac syndrome. Reverse transcription of about 0.45 to 1 ug RNA was carried out with random hexamers. Via MiXCR, TCRdb re-called the immunoSEQ multiplex PCR reads, giving one row per CDR3 protein. Of some 400,000 distinct CDR3 sequences listed, approximately 85% are singletons. Sequenced sample: CD8+ T cells from PBMCs. Receptors originate from a human donor with multiple sclerosis.

This chain joins TRBV7-9 and TRBJ2-1; D possibly corresponds to TRBD1 (5 bases). Trimming took 2 bases from V and 8 from J, leaving 19 bases between them. Germline V gives CDR1 SEHNR, CDR2 FQNEAQ (reference sequence). The CDR3 has 16 residues. The CDR3 loop is CASSLQTQALRDEQFF. As DNA, the CDR3 is TGTGCCAGCAGCTTACAAACACAGGCCCTCAGGGATGAGCAGTTCTTC.

V gene TRBV4-1 combines with J gene TRBJ2-1; 12 bases fit TRBD2. V trimming: 4 bases; J trimming: 2 bases; junction bases outside the gene matches: 3. The CDR3 is 16 residues long. Per the germline V gene, CDR1 is MGHRA and CDR2 is YSYEKL. CDR3 sequence (DNA): TGCGCCAGCAGCCGACTAGCGGGAGAGGCCTACAATGAGCAGTTCTTC. Translating it yields CASSRLAGEAYNEQFF.

This clonotype was observed once. The chain joins TRBV4-1 to TRBJ1-2, with TRBD1 as a possible D gene (5 bases). The V and J ends lost 2 bases and 3 bases respectively, with 10 bases between them. The germline CDR1 and CDR2 sequences are MGHRA and YSYEKL. There are 14 residues in the CDR3. The CDR3 DNA reads TGCGCCAGCAGCCAATGGGGCCCAGACTATGGCTACACCTTC. Its protein is CASSQWGPDYGYTF.

The V gene is TRBV12-3 or TRBV12-4, the J gene TRBJ2-2; D not certain. The V and J ends lost 4 bases and 6 bases respectively, with 9 bases between them. CDR3 length equals 13 residues. The CDR3 is CASSYGDSGELFF. The CDR3 nucleotides read TGTGCCAGCAGTTACGGTGACTCCGGGGAGCTGTTTTTT.

The rearrangement uses TRBV30 and TRBJ1-3; 8 nucleotides agree with TRBD1. After removal of 3 bases from V and 1 base from J, the junction contained 5 bases not matched to a gene. CDR1 is GTSNPN, CDR2 SVGIG, per germline (reference sequence). This CDR3 is 15 amino acids long. The CDR3 bases are TGTGCCTGGAGGGGACAGGACCCATCTGGAAACACCATATATTTT. It specifies CAWRGQDPSGNTIYF. Using reference TRBV30 and TRBJ1-3 for the parts outside the CDR3, the full variable domain is SQTIHQWPATLVQPVGSPLSLECTVEGTSNPNLYWYRQAAGRGLQLLFYSVGIGQISSEVPQNLSASRPQDRQFILSSKKLLLSDSGFYLCAWRGQDPSGNTIYFGEGSWLTVV.

This clonotype was found a few times. The rearrangement joins TRBV6-5 to TRBJ1-2; D not certain. V was cut by 0 bases and J by 0 bases, with 8 bases left in between. Germline CDR1 is MNHEY and CDR2 is SVGAGI. This CDR3 has 15 amino acids. The chain's CDR3 is CASSYSAHTNYGYTF. The CDR3 bases are TGTGCCAGCAGTTACTCGGCGCACACTAACTATGGCTACACCTTC.

CDR3 region: CASTTDRDTDTQYF. The CDR3 bases are TGTGCCAGCACCACAGACAGGGACACGGATACGCAGTATTTT. The chain recombines TRBV6-1 with TRBJ2-3; 7 positions match TRBD1. There are 14 residues in the CDR3. V lost 7 bases to trimming and J lost 6 bases; unmatched junction nucleotides: 10. Germline V CDR1 and CDR2: MNHNS, SASEGT.

The chain links TRBV18 to TRBJ1-5; D is uncertain. Trimming left V 0 bases short and J 5 bases short, with 14 bases between. CDR1 is KGHSH, CDR2 LQKENI, per germline. The CDR3 has 16 residues. The CDR3: CASSPPLTGGHQPQHF. CDR3 sequence (DNA): TGTGCCAGCTCACCACCCCTGACGGGAGGGCATCAGCCCCAGCATTTT.

The chain joins TRBV20-1 to TRBJ2-5; TRBD2 matches at 9 bases. CDR1 is DFQATT, CDR2 SNEGSKA, per germline (reference sequence). J was trimmed by 5 bases and V by 1 base; bases with no gene match: 8. The length of the CDR3 is 15 residues. The CDR3 reads CSARGERGESETQYF. The CDR3 DNA reads as TGCAGTGCTAGAGGAGAGCGGGGGGAATCGGAGACCCAGTACTTC.

The J gene is TRBJ1-6, the V gene TRBV2; D not certain. V lost 1 base and J 7 bases, leaving 11 bases between the germline ends. Germline V gene data show CDR1 as SNHLY and CDR2 as FYNNEI. The CDR3 is 15 amino acids. CDR3 in amino acids: CASSEGAHYNSPLHF. Written as DNA, the CDR3 is TGTGCCAGCAGTGAAGGGGCCCATTACAATTCACCCCTCCACTTT.

The rearrangement uses TRBV19 and TRBJ2-7, with D perhaps matching TRBD1 (6 bases). The CDR3 has 14 residues. Germline V gene lookup returns CDR1 LNHDA and CDR2 SQIVND (reference sequence). V shed 6 bases and J shed 7 bases, with 19 bases lying between them. CDR3 DNA sequence: TGTGCCAGTAGGGGGACGGACAGCTTGGGAGAGCAGTACTTC. Translation gives CASRGTDSLGEQYF.

This rearrangement joins TRBV27 to TRBJ2-7, with D possibly being TRBD2 (5 bases). CDR1 and CDR2 (germline): MNHEY, SMNVEV (reference sequence). V lost 6 bases to trimming and J lost 2 bases, with 11 bases between them. The CDR3 loop spans 13 amino acids. The CDR3 protein is CASSLGSTYEQYF. Written as DNA, the CDR3 is TGTGCCAGCAGCTTAGGGAGTACCTACGAGCAGTACTTC.

This sequence joins TRBV7-8 and TRBJ2-3; D remains ambiguous. Per germline, CDR1 SGHVS and CDR2 FQNEAQ. The CDR3 is 16 residues long. Trimming removed 7 bases from V and 6 bases from J, with 23 bases in between. The CDR3 nucleotides read TGTGCCAGCAACGAGTTAGGCTACTTCACGGAGGATACGCAGTATTTT. Amino acids: CASNELGYFTEDTQYF.

The chain employs TRBV29-1 and TRBJ2-7; 11 bases are a match to TRBD1. The CDR3 contains 14 residues. The junction had 4 bases not matched to a gene; V was cut back by 1 base and J by 5 bases. Per germline, CDR1 SQVTM and CDR2 ANQGSEA. CDR3 coding DNA: TGCAGCGTTGAAGTTGGGACAGGGGGGGACGAGCAGTACTTC. It is translated as CSVEVGTGGDEQYF.

The chain joins TRBV7-8 to TRBJ2-5, with TRBD2 matching 9 bases. Germline assignment: CDR1 SGHVS and CDR2 FQNEAQ. Trimming cost V 5 bases and J 5 bases; bases outside gene matches: 12. CDR3 size: 16 residues. CDR3 loop: CASSPGRSGGRETQYF. The CDR3 nucleotides read TGTGCCAGCAGCCCCGGACGTAGCGGGGGCCGGGAGACCCAGTACTTC. Full variable domain (outside the CDR3, taken from reference TRBV7-8 and TRBJ2-5): GAGVSQSPRYKVAKRGQDVALRCDPISGHVSLFWYQQALGQGPEFLTYFQNEAQLDKSGLPSDRFFAERPEGSVSTLKIQRTQQEDSAVYLCASSPGRSGGRETQYFGPGTRLLVL.

V gene TRBV12-5 combines with J gene TRBJ2-5, with D tentatively TRBD1 (6 bases). Per germline, CDR1 LGHNT and CDR2 FRNRAP. The CDR3 covers 13 residues. Trimming shortened V by 7 bases and J by 3 bases, and 12 bases separated the two germline ends. The CDR3 is CASVPDSEETQYF. CDR3 DNA sequence: TGTGCTAGTGTTCCGGACAGCGAAGAGACCCAGTACTTC.

This chain links TRBV3-1 with TRBJ2-1; 8 bases agree with TRBD1. Germline V gene data show CDR1 as LGHDT and CDR2 as YNNKEL (reference sequence). V lost 5 bases to trimming and J lost 5 bases; unmatched junction nucleotides: 11. This CDR3 is built from 16 residues. Written as DNA, the CDR3 is TGTGCCAGCAGCTCGATGGGGACAGGACTGAACAATGAGCAGTTCTTC. Translation: CASSSMGTGLNNEQFF.